The clone carrying this TCR beta chain showed up just a few times. From germline, CDR1 is SQVTM and CDR2 ANQGSEA. After removal of 2 bases from V and 0 bases from J, the junction contained 5 bases not matched to a gene. The CDR3 loop spans 16 amino acids. This record belongs to a study of blood T cell repertoires in COVID-19. Using immunoSEQ multiplex PCR, the repertoire was profiled, and TCRdb retains in-frame clones only, with some absent. This table has more than 200,000 clones, approximately 80% appearing once. The origin of this receptor is a man aged 55 to 70 who had recovered from COVID-19. V usage is TRBV29-1 and J usage is TRBJ2-1; TRBD1 aligns across 9 bases. Material for sequencing was PBMCs or T cells enriched from blood (not recorded which). This chain's CDR3 is CSVEIGTGSSYNEQFF. The CDR3 coding sequence is TGCAGCGTTGAAATAGGGACAGGGAGCTCCTACAATGAGCAGTTCTTC.